What follows are 15 T cell receptor beta chains derived from one specimen sequenced in a study of cytomegalovirus exposure and HLA in healthy donors. Primers: 60 Vbeta forward and 13 Jbeta reverse. The data were produced by immunoSEQ multiplex PCR, yet TCRdb's version contains in-frame clones alone and is incomplete. Found here are 150,000 to 170,000 clones, about three quarters of them singletons; the top ten hold roughly 4.2%. Sequenced sample: PBMCs. The receptors originated from a woman aged 40 to 50 in good health and CMV-seronegative.

The V gene is TRBV5-1, the J gene TRBJ2-1; 8 bases map to TRBD1. Trimming cost V 0 bases and J 7 bases; bases outside gene matches: 15. Germline CDR1 and CDR2: SGHRS and YFSETQ. The length of the CDR3 is 18 residues. Here the CDR3 DNA reads TGCGCCAGCAGCTTGGCCCCAAACCGGGGACAGGATTCTAATGAGCAGTTCTTC. Protein product: CASSLAPNRGQDSNEQFF.

The V call is TRBV12-5, the J call TRBJ2-3, with D tentatively TRBD2 (7 bases). This CDR3 contains 14 residues. Deletions cut 2 bases from V and 3 bases from J, with 9 bases between. The germline V gene encodes CDR1 LGHNT and CDR2 FRNRAP. The DNA of the CDR3 is TGTGCTAGTGGTTTGAGGGGGGGAACAGATACGCAGTATTTT. Translated, it gives CASGLRGGTDTQYF. Looking up the rest from reference TRBV12-5 and TRBJ2-3 gives the full variable domain: DARVTQTPRHKVTEMGQEVTMRCQPILGHNTVFWYRQTMMQGLELLAYFRNRAPLDDSGMPKDRFSAEMPDATLATLKIQPSEPRDSAVYFCASGLRGGTDTQYFGPGTRLTVL.

V and J are TRBV6-5 and TRBJ2-7, with TRBD1 matching 8 bases. The CDR3 is 15 residues long. The germline V gene has CDR1 MNHEY and CDR2 SVGAGI. V dropped 2 bases and J dropped 5; count of bases not matched to a gene: 8. CDR3 sequence: CASSYPTGGKNEQYF. CDR3 sequence (DNA): TGTGCCAGCAGTTACCCAACAGGGGGGAAGAACGAGCAGTACTTC.

The chain has TRBV5-4 and TRBJ2-7; tentative D call: TRBD2 (5 bases). Per germline, CDR1 SGHNT and CDR2 YYREEE (reference sequence). V dropped 4 bases and J dropped 0 bases, with 8 bases sitting between them. CDR3 length: 13 amino acids. The CDR3 region has the DNA TGTGCCAGCAGCATTGGAGGCTCCTACGAGCAGTACTTC. It encodes CASSIGGSYEQYF.

The J gene is TRBJ1-6, the V gene TRBV4-1; possible D gene TRBD1, 6 bases. The CDR3 totals 14 residues. Germline-derived CDR1 and CDR2 are MGHRA and YSYEKL. Deletions cut 0 bases from V and 14 bases from J, with 14 bases between. The CDR3 spells CASSQDRGIPTLHF. The DNA for the CDR3 is TGCGCCAGCAGCCAAGATAGGGGGATCCCTACCCTCCACTTT.

This chain uses TRBV30 with TRBJ2-7; 7 bases agree with TRBD1. CDR3 length: 13 amino acids. The V gene's germline CDR1 is GTSNPN and CDR2 SVGIG (reference sequence). V was pared by 4 bases and J by 0 bases, with 3 bases of the junction left unmatched. The CDR3 DNA follows: TGTGCCTGGAACACAGGGGCCTCCTACGAGCAGTACTTC. Translated: CAWNTGASYEQYF.

This clone was counted a few times. The chain couples TRBV5-1 to TRBJ2-2; TRBD2 is a possible D gene (5 bases). The germline gives CDR1 SGHRS, CDR2 YFSETQ. The V and J ends lost 4 bases and 3 bases respectively, with 13 bases between them. The CDR3 is 15 amino acids. This chain's CDR3 is CASSGAAGDTGELFF. CDR3 in DNA: TGCGCCAGCAGCGGAGCGGCCGGGGACACCGGGGAGCTGTTTTTT.

This chain connects TRBV5-8 to TRBJ2-7; 10 bases fit TRBD2. The V segment lost 1 base and the J segment 4 bases; nucleotides outside the gene matches: 11. The V gene's germline CDR1 is SGHTS and CDR2 YDEGEE. This CDR3 has 17 residues. For the CDR3, the DNA is TGTGCCAGCAGCTTGTTCCCACCTAGCGGGAGAGATTACGAGCAGTACTTC. The encoded protein is CASSLFPPSGRDYEQYF.

The V gene is TRBV10-3, the J gene TRBJ2-5; 12 bases agree with TRBD2. The CDR3 length is 16 residues. Germline values: CDR1 ENHRY, CDR2 SYGVKD. V lost 4 bases to trimming and J lost 5 bases; unmatched junction nucleotides: 8. The CDR3 coding sequence is TGTGCCATCAGTGTGGGGCTAGCGGGAGGGCACGAGACCCAGTACTTC. It encodes CAISVGLAGGHETQYF.

V usage is TRBV20-1 and J usage is TRBJ1-2; D remains unclear. Germline CDR1 is DFQATT and CDR2 is SNEGSKA (reference sequence). This CDR3 spans 11 amino acids. The CDR3 coding sequence is TGCACCGCGGGAGGGAACTATGGCTACACCTTC. This codes for CTAGGNYGYTF.

This rearrangement joins TRBV5-6 to TRBJ1-4; no clear D. Germline assignment: CDR1 SGHDT and CDR2 YYEEEE. The CDR3 runs 14 residues. V dropped 3 bases and J dropped 0 bases, with 6 bases sitting between them. DNA of the CDR3: TGTGCCAGCAGCTACATTGCAACTAATGAAAAACTGTTTTTT. This gives the protein CASSYIATNEKLFF.

This clone was found once. This chain joins TRBV2 and TRBJ2-7; 8 bases agree with TRBD1. Germline assignment: CDR1 SNHLY and CDR2 FYNNEI. J gave up 3 bases and V 6 bases, and 7 bases lay outside the gene matches. CDR3 length equals 14 residues. Here the CDR3 DNA reads TGTGCCAGCAGGCCGGGACAGGACCTCTACGAGCAGTACTTC. Translating gives CASRPGQDLYEQYF.

The chain has TRBV5-6 and TRBJ2-4; 7 positions agree with TRBD1. Germline V lookup: CDR1 SGHDT, CDR2 YYEEEE. The CDR3 contains 14 residues. Trimming at V came to 2 bases and at J to 5 bases, leaving 4 bases not matched to a gene. The CDR3 spells CASSFTGAQNIQYF. DNA for the CDR3: TGTGCCAGCAGCTTCACAGGGGCCCAAAACATTCAGTACTTC.

V is TRBV5-4 and J is TRBJ1-1; no firm D call. V was shortened by 4 bases and J by 0 bases, with 13 bases between the two germline ends. The CDR3 contains 15 residues. The germline V gene encodes CDR1 SGHNT and CDR2 YYREEE (reference sequence). CDR3 DNA: TGTGCCAGCAGCCGACACATTGGTGTGAACACTGAAGCTTTCTTT. Translation: CASSRHIGVNTEAFF.

This clone was counted only a few times. The V and J genes are TRBV10-3 and TRBJ2-2, with 8 bases identical to TRBD2. This CDR3 has 14 amino acids. V gave up 6 bases and J gave up 5 bases; unmatched junction bases: 5. Germline assignment: CDR1 ENHRY and CDR2 SYGVKD. CDR3 in amino acids: CAIRGSGTTGELFF. CDR3 nucleotide sequence: TGTGCCATCAGGGGTAGCGGGACAACCGGGGAGCTGTTTTTT.